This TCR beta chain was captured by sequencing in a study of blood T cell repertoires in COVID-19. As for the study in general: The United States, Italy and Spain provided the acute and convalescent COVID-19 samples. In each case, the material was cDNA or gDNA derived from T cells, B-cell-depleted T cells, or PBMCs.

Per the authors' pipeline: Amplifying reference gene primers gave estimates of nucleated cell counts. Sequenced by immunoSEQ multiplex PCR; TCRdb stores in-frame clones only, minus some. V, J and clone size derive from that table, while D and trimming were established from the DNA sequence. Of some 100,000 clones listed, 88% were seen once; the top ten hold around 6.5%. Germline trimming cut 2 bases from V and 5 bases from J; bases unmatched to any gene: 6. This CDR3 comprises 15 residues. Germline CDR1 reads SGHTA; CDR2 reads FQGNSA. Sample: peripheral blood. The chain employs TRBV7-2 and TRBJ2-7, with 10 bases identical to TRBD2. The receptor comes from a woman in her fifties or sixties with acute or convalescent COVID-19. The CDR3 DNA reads TGTGCCAGCAGCTTAATCGCTAGCGGGAGCAACGAGCAGTACTTC. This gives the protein CASSLIASGSNEQYF.